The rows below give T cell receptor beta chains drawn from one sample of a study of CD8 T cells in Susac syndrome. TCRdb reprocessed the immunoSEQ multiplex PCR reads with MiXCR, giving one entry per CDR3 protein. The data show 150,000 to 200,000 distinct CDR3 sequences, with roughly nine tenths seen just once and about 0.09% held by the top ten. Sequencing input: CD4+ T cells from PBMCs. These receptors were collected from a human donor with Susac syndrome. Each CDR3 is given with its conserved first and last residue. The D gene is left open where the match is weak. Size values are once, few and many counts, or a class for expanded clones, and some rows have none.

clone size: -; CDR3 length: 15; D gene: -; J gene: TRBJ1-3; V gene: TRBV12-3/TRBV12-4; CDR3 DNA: TGTGCCAGCAGTCTCGCGATAGGGACGGGAAACACCATATATTTT; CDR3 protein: CASSLAIGTGNTIYF
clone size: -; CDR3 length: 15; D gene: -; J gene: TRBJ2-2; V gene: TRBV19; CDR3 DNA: TGTGCCAGTAGCCCTCAGGGGCTTAACACCGGGGAGCTGTTTTTT; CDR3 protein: CASSPQGLNTGELFF
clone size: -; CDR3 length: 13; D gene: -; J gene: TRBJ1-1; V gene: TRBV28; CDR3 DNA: TGTGCCAGCATAGCGGGGACGGACACTGAAGCTTTCTTT; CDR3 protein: CASIAGTDTEAFF
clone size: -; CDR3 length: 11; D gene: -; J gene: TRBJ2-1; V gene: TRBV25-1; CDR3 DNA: TGTGCCAGCAAGGAGGGTAATGAGCAGTTCTTC; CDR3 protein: CASKEGNEQFF
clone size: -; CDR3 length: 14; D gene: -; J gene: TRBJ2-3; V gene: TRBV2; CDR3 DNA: TGTGCCAGCAATTCTGCGGGACCCACAGATACGCAGTATTTT; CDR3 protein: CASNSAGPTDTQYF
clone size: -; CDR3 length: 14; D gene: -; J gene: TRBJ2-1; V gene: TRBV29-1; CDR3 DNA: TGCAGCGTTGGAGTGAGTAGCTCCTACAATGAGCAGTTCTTC; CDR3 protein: CSVGVSSSYNEQFF
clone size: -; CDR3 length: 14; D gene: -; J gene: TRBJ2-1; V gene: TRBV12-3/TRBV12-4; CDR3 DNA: TGTGCCAGCAGTTTGATTGGGGTCTACAATGAGCAGTTCTTC; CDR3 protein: CASSLIGVYNEQFF
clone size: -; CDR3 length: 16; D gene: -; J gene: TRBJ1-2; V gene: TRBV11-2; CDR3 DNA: TGTGCCAGCAGCCGAGAGGCGACACCGATCAGATATGGCTACACCTTC; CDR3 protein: CASSREATPIRYGYTF
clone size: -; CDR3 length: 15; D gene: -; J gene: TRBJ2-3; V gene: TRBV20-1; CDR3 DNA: TGCAGTGCTGTCGAGGACCGACACGTACCAGATACGCAGTATTTT; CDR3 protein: CSAVEDRHVPDTQYF
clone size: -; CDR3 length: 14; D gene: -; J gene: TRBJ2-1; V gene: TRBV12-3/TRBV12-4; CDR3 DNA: TGTGCCAGCAGTTTCCAGAGCTCCTACAATGAGCAGTTCTTC; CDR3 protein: CASSFQSSYNEQFF
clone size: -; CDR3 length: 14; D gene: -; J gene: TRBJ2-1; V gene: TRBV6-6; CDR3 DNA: TGTGCCAGCAGTTCGGCGGGACCTTACAATGAGCAGTTCTTC; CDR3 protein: CASSSAGPYNEQFF
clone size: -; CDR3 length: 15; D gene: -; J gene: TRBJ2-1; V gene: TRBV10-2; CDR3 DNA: TGCGCCAGCAGTGAGTGGGGGCAGAACAGAAATGAGCAGTTCTTC; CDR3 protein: CASSEWGQNRNEQFF
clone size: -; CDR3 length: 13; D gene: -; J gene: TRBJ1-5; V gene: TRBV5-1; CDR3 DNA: TGCGCCAGCAGCTTGGCCTCTGGGGAGCCCCAGCATTTT; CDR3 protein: CASSLASGEPQHF
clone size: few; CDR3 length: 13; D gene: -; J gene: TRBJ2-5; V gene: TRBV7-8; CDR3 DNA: TGTGCCAGCAGCTCCCAGGGGCAGGAGACCCAGTACTTC; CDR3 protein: CASSSQGQETQYF
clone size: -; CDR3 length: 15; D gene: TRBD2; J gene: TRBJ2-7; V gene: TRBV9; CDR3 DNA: TGTGCCAGCAGCCCTGGACTAGCGGGGAACTACGAGCAGTACTTC; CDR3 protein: CASSPGLAGNYEQYF
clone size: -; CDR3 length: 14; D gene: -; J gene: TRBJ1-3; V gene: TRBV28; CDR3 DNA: TGTGCCAGCAGTCGAGACGTGATCGGAAACACCATATATTTT; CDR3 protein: CASSRDVIGNTIYF